This is a list of T cell receptor beta chains from one sample in a study of shared clonotypes between healthy human individuals. Repertoires were generated with immunoSEQ multiplex PCR, while TCRdb's copy carries only in-frame clones and drops some. The sample holds 1.5 million to 2.5 million clones; roughly 95% are singletons and the top ten take roughly 1.2%. Input material: naive CD8+ T cells sorted from blood. The origin of the receptors is a man younger than 35 in good health. Both conserved end residues are part of each CDR3. The D gene is left open where the match is weak. Clone size is given for some rows only: seen once, a few or many times, or a class if the clone is expanded.

d_gene	abundance	v_gene	j_gene	CDR3aa	CDR3nt
.	.	TRBV9	TRBJ2-5	CASSHPRRVEQHQETQYF	TGTGCCAGCAGCCACCCCCGGAGGGTCGAGCAGCACCAAGAGACCCAGTACTTC
TRBD1	.	TRBV28	TRBJ2-7	CASTPAGGSYEQYF	TGTGCCAGCACCCCGGCAGGGGGCTCCTACGAGCAGTACTTC
TRBD1	.	TRBV4-1	TRBJ1-2	CASSPTTQGGDYGYTF	TGCGCCAGCAGCCCTACTACACAGGGGGGCGACTATGGCTACACCTTC
TRBD2	.	TRBV6-5	TRBJ2-1	CASSAMSGSFNEQFF	TGTGCCAGCAGTGCGATGAGCGGGAGTTTCAATGAGCAGTTCTTC
.	once	TRBV19	TRBJ1-1	CASAGLMNTEAFF	TGTGCCAGTGCCGGACTTATGAACACTGAAGCTTTCTTT
.	.	TRBV30	TRBJ2-1	CAWNFQGFEQFF	TGTGCCTGGAATTTCCAGGGATTTGAGCAGTTCTTC
.	.	TRBV7-9	TRBJ1-1	CASSPDSNTEAFF	TGTGCCAGCAGCCCGGACAGCAACACTGAAGCTTTCTTT
TRBD1	.	TRBV27	TRBJ1-2	CASSQDRGDYGYTF	TGTGCCAGCAGTCAAGACAGGGGTGACTATGGCTACACCTTC
TRBD1	once	TRBV6-6	TRBJ2-7	CASSYRPQGASYEQYF	TGTGCCAGCAGTTATCGACCCCAGGGGGCGAGTTACGAGCAGTACTTC
.	.	TRBV7-8	TRBJ1-2	CASSSNYGYTF	TGTGCCAGCAGCTCGAACTATGGCTACACCTTC
TRBD1	.	TRBV10-3	TRBJ1-4	CAIRSDRGLNEKLFF	TGTGCCATTCGGTCGGACAGGGGCCTTAATGAAAAACTGTTTTTT
.	.	TRBV2	TRBJ1-4	CATTRQAEEKLFF	TGTGCCACCACCCGACAGGCAGAAGAAAAACTGTTTTTT
.	.	TRBV5-1	TRBJ2-7	CASSLGLGYEQYF	TGCGCCAGCAGCTTGGGTCTGGGGTACGAGCAGTACTTC
.	.	TRBV18	TRBJ2-7	CASTRPYSYEQYF	TGTGCCAGTACAAGGCCCTACTCCTACGAGCAGTACTTC
.	.	TRBV5-4	TRBJ1-4	CASSSTRGINEKLFF	TGTGCCAGCAGCAGCACCAGGGGTATTAATGAAAAACTGTTTTTT
TRBD1	.	TRBV4-1	TRBJ2-7	CASSPRQGSYEQYF	TGCGCCAGCAGCCCCAGACAGGGATCCTACGAGCAGTACTTC
.	.	TRBV5-8	TRBJ2-7	CASRPPGEHPEQYF	TGTGCCAGCAGACCGCCCGGGGAGCACCCAGAGCAGTACTTC
TRBD1	.	TRBV6-6	TRBJ2-7	CASSFRTGGADRYF	TGTGCCAGCAGTTTTAGGACAGGGGGCGCAGATCGGTACTTC
.	.	TRBV6-1	TRBJ2-7	CASSEAYGYEQYF	TGTGCCAGCAGTGAAGCCTACGGATACGAGCAGTACTTC
.	.	TRBV7-9	TRBJ2-1	CASSPRSGGVYNEQFF	TGTGCCAGCAGCCCCCGTAGCGGCGGTGTATACAATGAGCAGTTCTTC
.	.	TRBV13	TRBJ1-4	CASSIWTVGKLFF	TGTGCCAGCAGCATCTGGACAGTGGGAAAACTGTTTTTT
.	.	TRBV9	TRBJ2-7	CASSEAGSRGPIYEQYF	TGTGCCAGCAGCGAGGCAGGGTCCAGGGGTCCGATATACGAGCAGTACTTC
TRBD1	.	TRBV6-1	TRBJ2-7	CASSESLGTGVYEQYF	TGTGCCAGCAGTGAATCCTTAGGGACAGGGGTGTACGAGCAGTACTTC
.	.	TRBV30	TRBJ1-4	CAWSVQPNEKLFF	TGTGCCTGGAGTGTCCAACCTAATGAAAAACTGTTTTTT
.	.	TRBV11-2	TRBJ2-5	CASSSVWEAGKETQYF	TGTGCCAGCAGCTCGGTTTGGGAAGCTGGGAAAGAGACCCAGTACTTC
TRBD1	.	TRBV9	TRBJ2-7	CASSGRTGNEQYF	TGTGCCAGCAGCGGACGGACAGGGAACGAGCAGTACTTC
TRBD2	few	TRBV19	TRBJ2-7	CAVGLAGNYEQYF	TGTGCGGTAGGTCTAGCGGGGAACTACGAGCAGTACTTC
.	.	TRBV5-5	TRBJ2-7	CASSPGPLGEQYF	TGTGCCAGCAGCCCGGGGCCGCTCGGGGAGCAGTACTTC
.	.	TRBV27	TRBJ1-6	CASSYPSAPLHF	TGTGCCAGCAGTTACCCCTCCGCACCCCTCCACTTT
.	once	TRBV7-9	TRBJ2-3	CASDVWAADTQYF	TGTGCCAGCGATGTGTGGGCCGCAGATACGCAGTATTTT
.	.	TRBV19	TRBJ2-7	CASSIMGLAYEQYF	TGTGCCAGTAGTATTATGGGGCTGGCCTACGAGCAGTACTTC
.	.	TRBV10-2	TRBJ2-3	CASSVHSTDTQYF	TGCGCCAGCAGTGTTCACAGCACAGATACGCAGTATTTT
TRBD1	.	TRBV9	TRBJ1-1	CASSVGTGNTEAFF	TGTGCCAGCAGCGTAGGGACAGGCAACACTGAAGCTTTCTTT
TRBD2	.	TRBV7-9	TRBJ2-5	CASSTWTSGDQETQYF	TGTGCCAGCAGCACCTGGACTAGCGGAGACCAAGAGACCCAGTACTTC
TRBD2	.	TRBV4-3	TRBJ2-3	CASSQEGLAGVDGTDTQYF	TGCGCCAGCAGCCAAGAAGGACTAGCGGGAGTAGATGGCACAGATACGCAGTATTTT
.	.	TRBV7-2	TRBJ1-1	CASSLGPRKGNTEAFF	TGTGCCAGCAGCTTAGGCCCCAGGAAGGGGAACACTGAAGCTTTCTTT
.	.	TRBV2	TRBJ2-2	CASSPPGAGTGELFF	TGTGCCAGCAGCCCTCCGGGGGCGGGCACCGGGGAGCTGTTTTTT
TRBD1	.	TRBV27	TRBJ2-2	CASSGRGLDGELFF	TGTGCCAGCAGCGGCAGGGGGCTTGACGGGGAGCTGTTTTTT
TRBD1	.	TRBV6-5	TRBJ2-7	CASSFGQGLPYEQYF	TGTGCCAGCAGTTTCGGACAGGGCTTACCCTACGAGCAGTACTTC
TRBD1	.	TRBV7-2	TRBJ2-7	CASEDRSYEQYF	TGTGCCTCGGAGGACAGGTCCTACGAGCAGTACTTC
.	.	TRBV27	TRBJ2-3	CASMGTDTQYF	TGTGCCAGCATGGGAACAGATACGCAGTATTTT
.	once	TRBV4-1	TRBJ2-7	CASSQEAHRAYEQYF	TGCGCCAGCAGCCAAGAAGCGCACAGAGCCTACGAGCAGTACTTC
TRBD2	once	TRBV9	TRBJ2-3	CASSVEGGRDTQYF	TGTGCCAGCAGCGTAGAAGGCGGGAGAGATACGCAGTATTTT
.	.	TRBV13	TRBJ2-1	CASSLRWNEQFF	TGTGCCAGCAGCCTCCGGTGGAATGAGCAGTTCTTC
.	.	TRBV7-9	TRBJ1-2	CASSLGGGSNYGYTF	TGTGCCAGCAGCTTAGGCGGGGGATCTAACTATGGCTACACCTTC